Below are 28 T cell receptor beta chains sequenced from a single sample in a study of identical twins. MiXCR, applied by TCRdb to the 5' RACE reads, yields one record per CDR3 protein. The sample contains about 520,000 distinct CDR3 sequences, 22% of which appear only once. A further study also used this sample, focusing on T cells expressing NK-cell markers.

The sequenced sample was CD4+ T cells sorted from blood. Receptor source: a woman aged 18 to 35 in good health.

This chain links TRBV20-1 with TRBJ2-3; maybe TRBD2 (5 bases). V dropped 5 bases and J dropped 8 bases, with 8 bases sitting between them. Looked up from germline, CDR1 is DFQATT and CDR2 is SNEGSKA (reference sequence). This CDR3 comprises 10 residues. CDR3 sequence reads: CSAARVTQYF. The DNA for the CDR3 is TGCAGTGCTGCGCGGGTTACGCAGTATTTT.

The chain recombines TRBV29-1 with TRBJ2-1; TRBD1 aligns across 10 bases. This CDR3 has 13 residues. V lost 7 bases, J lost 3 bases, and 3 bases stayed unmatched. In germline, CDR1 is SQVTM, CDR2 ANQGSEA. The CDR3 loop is CSGGQGFYNEQFF. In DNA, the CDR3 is TGCAGCGGGGGACAGGGGTTCTACAATGAGCAGTTCTTC.

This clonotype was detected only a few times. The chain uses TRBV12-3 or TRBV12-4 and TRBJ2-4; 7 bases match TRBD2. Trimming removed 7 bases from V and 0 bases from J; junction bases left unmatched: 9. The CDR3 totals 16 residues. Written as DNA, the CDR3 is TGTGCCAGCACCTTTAGAGCGGGATTAGCCAAAAACATTCAGTACTTC. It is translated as CASTFRAGLAKNIQYF.

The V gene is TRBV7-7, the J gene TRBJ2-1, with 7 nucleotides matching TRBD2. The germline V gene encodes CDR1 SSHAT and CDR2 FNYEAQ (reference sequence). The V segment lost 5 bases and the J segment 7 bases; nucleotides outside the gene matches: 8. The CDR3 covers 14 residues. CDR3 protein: CASSPTSSGNEQFF. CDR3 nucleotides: TGTGCCAGCAGCCCGACTAGCTCAGGGAATGAGCAGTTCTTC.

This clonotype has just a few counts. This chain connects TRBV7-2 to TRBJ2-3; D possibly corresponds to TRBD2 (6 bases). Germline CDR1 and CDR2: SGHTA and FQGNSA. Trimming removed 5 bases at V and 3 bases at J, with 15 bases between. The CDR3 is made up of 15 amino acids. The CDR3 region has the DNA TGTGCCAGCAGCCCTCAGGCGGGGCTAACAGATACGCAGTATTTT. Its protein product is CASSPQAGLTDTQYF.

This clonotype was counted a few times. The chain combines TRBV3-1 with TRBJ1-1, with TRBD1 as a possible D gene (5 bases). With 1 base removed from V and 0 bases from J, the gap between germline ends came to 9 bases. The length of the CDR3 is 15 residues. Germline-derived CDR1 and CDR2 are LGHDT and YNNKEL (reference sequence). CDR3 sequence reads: CASSQGRQMNTEAFF. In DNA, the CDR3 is TGTGCCAGCAGCCAAGGCAGACAGATGAACACTGAAGCTTTCTTT.

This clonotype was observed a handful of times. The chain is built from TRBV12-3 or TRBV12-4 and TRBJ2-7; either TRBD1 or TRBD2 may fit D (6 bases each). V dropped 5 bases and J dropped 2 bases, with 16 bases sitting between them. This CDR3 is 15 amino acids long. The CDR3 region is CASSPSTRGAYEQYF. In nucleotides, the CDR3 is TGTGCCAGCAGTCCCTCAACGAGGGGGGCCTACGAGCAGTACTTC.

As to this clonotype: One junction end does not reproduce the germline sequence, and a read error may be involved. CDR3 in DNA: TGTGCCAGCACCAATTCACGCTCCGACGAGCAGTACTTC. Amino acids: CASTNSRSDEQYF. The chain employs TRBV18 and TRBJ2-7; D gene ambiguous. CDR1 is KGHSH, CDR2 LQKENI, per germline. The CDR3 is made up of 13 amino acids.

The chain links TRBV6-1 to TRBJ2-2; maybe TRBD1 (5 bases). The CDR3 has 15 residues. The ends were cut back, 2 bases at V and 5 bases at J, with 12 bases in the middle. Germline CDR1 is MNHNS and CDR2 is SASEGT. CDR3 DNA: TGTGCCAGCAGTGAACCAGGGTTGGGTACCGGGGAGCTGTTTTTT. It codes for CASSEPGLGTGELFF.

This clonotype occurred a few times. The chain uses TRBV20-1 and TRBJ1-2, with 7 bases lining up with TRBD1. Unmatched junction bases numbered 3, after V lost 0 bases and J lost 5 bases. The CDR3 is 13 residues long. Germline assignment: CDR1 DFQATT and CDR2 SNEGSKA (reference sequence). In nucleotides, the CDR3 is TGCAGTGCTAGAGAGACAGGGATTTATGGCTACACCTTC. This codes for CSARETGIYGYTF.

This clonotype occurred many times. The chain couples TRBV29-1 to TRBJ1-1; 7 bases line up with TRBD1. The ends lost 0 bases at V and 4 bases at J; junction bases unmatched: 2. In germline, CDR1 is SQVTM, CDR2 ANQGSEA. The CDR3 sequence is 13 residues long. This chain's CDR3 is CSVEDHRGTEAFF. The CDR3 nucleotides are TGCAGCGTTGAAGATCACAGGGGCACTGAAGCTTTCTTT.

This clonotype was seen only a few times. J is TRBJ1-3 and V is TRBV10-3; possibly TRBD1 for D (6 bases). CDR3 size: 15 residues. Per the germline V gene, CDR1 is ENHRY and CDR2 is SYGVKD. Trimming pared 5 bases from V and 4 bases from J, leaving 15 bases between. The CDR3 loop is CAISRPGGDGNTIYF. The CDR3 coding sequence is TGTGCCATCAGTCGACCTGGGGGCGACGGAAACACCATATATTTT.

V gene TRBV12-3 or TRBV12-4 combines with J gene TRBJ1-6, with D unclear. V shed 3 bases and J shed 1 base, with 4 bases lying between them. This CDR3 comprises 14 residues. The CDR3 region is CASSFASYNSPLHF. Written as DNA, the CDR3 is TGTGCCAGCAGTTTTGCGTCCTATAATTCACCCCTCCACTTT.

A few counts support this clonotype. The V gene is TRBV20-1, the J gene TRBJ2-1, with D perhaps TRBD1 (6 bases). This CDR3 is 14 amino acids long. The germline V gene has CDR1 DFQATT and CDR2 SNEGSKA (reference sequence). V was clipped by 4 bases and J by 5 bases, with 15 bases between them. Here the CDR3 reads CSATSGGLDNEQFF. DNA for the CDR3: TGCAGTGCTACATCTGGGGGCTTGGACAATGAGCAGTTCTTC.

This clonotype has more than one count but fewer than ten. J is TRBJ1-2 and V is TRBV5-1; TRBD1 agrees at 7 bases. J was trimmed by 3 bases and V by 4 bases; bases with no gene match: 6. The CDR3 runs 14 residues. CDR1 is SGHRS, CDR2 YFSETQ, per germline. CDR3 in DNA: TGCGCCAGCAGCACTCAGACAGGGTACTATGGCTACACCTTC. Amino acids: CASSTQTGYYGYTF.

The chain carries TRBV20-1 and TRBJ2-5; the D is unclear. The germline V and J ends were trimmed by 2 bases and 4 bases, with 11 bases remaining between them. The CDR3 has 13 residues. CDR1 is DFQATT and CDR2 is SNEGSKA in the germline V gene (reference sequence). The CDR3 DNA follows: TGCAGTGCTAGATTAGGTGTCCGAGAGACCCAGTACTTC. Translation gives CSARLGVRETQYF.

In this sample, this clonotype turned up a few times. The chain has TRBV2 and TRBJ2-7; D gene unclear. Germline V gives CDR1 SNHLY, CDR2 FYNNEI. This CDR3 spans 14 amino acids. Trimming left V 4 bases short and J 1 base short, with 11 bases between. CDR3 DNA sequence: TGTGCCAGCAGTGTAGTGGGCCTATCCTACGAGCAGTACTTC. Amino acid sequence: CASSVVGLSYEQYF.

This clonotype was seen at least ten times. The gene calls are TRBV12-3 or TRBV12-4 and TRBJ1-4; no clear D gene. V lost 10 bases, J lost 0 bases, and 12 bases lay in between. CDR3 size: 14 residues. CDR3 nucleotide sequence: TGTGCCACTGGTAGGGAGGCAACTAATGAAAAACTGTTTTTT. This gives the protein CATGREATNEKLFF.

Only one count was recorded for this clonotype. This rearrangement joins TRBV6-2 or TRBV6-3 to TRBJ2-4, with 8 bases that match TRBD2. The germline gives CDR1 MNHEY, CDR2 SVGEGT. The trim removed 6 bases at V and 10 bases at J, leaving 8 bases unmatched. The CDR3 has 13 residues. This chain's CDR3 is CASRAAGGRIQYF. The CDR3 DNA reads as TGTGCCAGCAGGGCCGCGGGGGGCCGGATTCAGTACTTC.

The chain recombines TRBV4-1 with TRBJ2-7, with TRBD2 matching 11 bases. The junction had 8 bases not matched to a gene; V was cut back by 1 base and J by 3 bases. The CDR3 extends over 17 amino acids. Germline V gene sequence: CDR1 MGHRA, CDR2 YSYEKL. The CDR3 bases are TGCGCCAGCAGCCAAGTGCTACTAGCGGGAGCCTACTACGAGCAGTACTTC. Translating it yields CASSQVLLAGAYYEQYF.

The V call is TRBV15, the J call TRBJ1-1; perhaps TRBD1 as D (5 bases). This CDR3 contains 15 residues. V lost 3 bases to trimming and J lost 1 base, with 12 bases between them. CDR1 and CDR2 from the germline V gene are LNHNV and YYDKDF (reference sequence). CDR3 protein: CATSREGRANTEAFF. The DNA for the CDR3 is TGTGCCACCAGCAGGGAGGGACGGGCGAACACTGAAGCTTTCTTT.

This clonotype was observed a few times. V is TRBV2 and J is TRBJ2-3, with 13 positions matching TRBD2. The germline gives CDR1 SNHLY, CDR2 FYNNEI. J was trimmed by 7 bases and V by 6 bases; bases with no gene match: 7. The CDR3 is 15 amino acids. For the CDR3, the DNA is TGTGCCAGCAGGGTAGGACTAGCGGGGGAGAATACGCAGTATTTT. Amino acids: CASRVGLAGENTQYF.

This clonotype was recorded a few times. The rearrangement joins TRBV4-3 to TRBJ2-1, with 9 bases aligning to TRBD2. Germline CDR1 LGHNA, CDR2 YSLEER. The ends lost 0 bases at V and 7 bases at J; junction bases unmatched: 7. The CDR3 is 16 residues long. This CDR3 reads CASSQERGGRDNEQFF. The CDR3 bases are TGCGCCAGCAGCCAAGAACGGGGCGGGAGGGATAATGAGCAGTTCTTC.

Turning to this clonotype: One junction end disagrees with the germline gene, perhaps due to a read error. DNA for the CDR3: TGTGCCAGCAGCTTAGACGACAGGGAGGTCTTC. Translated, it gives CASSLDDREVF. The genes are TRBV11-2 and TRBJ2-1; D is perhaps TRBD1 (7 bases). Per the germline V gene, CDR1 is SGHAT and CDR2 is FQNNGV. There are 11 residues in the CDR3.

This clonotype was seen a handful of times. The CDR3 region is CASSSTGVRETQYF. CDR3 nucleotide sequence: TGCGCCAGCAGCTCGACAGGGGTGCGGGAGACCCAGTACTTC. The chain joins TRBV5-1 to TRBJ2-5, with 8 bases matching TRBD1. V dropped 3 bases and J dropped 5; count of bases not matched to a gene: 6. The CDR3 length is 14 residues. The germline gives CDR1 SGHRS, CDR2 YFSETQ.

The CDR3 DNA is TGTGCCAGCCGTTGGGAAGTCGGGGGGACCGCTAACTATGGCTACACCTTC. It codes for CASRWEVGGTANYGYTF. This chain connects TRBV5-5 to TRBJ1-2; D perhaps matches TRBD1 (5 bases). V lost 7 bases to trimming and J lost 0 bases, with 22 bases between them. This CDR3 is 17 amino acids long. The germline gives CDR1 SGHKS, CDR2 YYEKEE (reference sequence).

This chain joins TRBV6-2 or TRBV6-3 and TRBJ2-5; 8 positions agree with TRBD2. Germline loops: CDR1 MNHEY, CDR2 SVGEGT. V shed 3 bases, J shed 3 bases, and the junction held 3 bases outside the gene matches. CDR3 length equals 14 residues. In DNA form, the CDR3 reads TGTGCCAGCAGTTATGTGGGACTAGAAGAGACCCAGTACTTC. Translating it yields CASSYVGLEETQYF.

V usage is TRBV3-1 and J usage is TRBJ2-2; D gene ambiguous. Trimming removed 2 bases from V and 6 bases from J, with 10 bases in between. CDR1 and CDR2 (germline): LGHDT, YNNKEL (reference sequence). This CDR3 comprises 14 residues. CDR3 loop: CASSQLGSPGELFF. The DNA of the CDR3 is TGTGCCAGCAGCCAACTGGGTAGCCCCGGGGAGCTGTTTTTT.